This T cell receptor (beta chain) originates from a study of blood T cell repertoires in COVID-19. In the study overall: The United States, Italy and Spain were the sources of the acute and convalescent COVID-19 samples. From T cells, B-cell-depleted T cells, or PBMCs came the material, which was cDNA or gDNA.

Trimming took 5 bases from V and 5 from J; bases not matched to a gene: 5. The CDR3 spans 13 residues. Germline loops: CDR1 MNHEY, CDR2 SMNVEV (reference sequence). Original processing notes: Amplification of reference gene primers provided the estimated nucleated cell counts. TCRdb keeps only in-frame clones here, not all; method: immunoSEQ multiplex PCR. V, J and clone size derive from that table, while D and trimming were established from the DNA sequence. The sample holds over 110,000 clones, 88% seen once. The chain combines TRBV27 with TRBJ2-7; 8 nucleotides line up with TRBD1. This clonotype was obtained from a human donor in a cohort sampled during active COVID-19. What was sequenced was peripheral blood. CDR3 protein: CASSRQGANEQYF. The CDR3 coding sequence is TGTGCCAGCAGTAGGCAGGGGGCCAACGAGCAGTACTTC.